The rows below give T cell receptor beta chains drawn from one sample of a study of T cells after yellow fever vaccination. TCRdb redid the calling of the 5' RACE reads with MiXCR, one entry per CDR3 protein. The sample shows around 600,000 distinct CDR3 sequences, 10% to 15% of them seen only once. The specimen was PBMCs, collected on the day of the yellow fever booster vaccination. These receptors all stem from a man younger than 40 who received the YFV17D yellow fever vaccine. The CDR3 runs from the conserved cysteine through the conserved F or W. A D gene is named only where the DNA matches it firmly. Clone sizes are given selectively: once, few, many, or a class where the clone is expanded.

clone_size: NA; j_call: TRBJ2-1; v_call: TRBV29-1; d_call: NA; cdr3_nt: TGCAGCGTTCGGGTTCGTGGAGATGAGCAGTTCTTC; cdr3_aa: CSVRVRGDEQFF
clone_size: many; j_call: TRBJ2-5; v_call: TRBV7-2; d_call: NA; cdr3_nt: TGTGCCAGCAGCTGGGGTGAGGGGTATCAAGAGACCCAGTACTTC; cdr3_aa: CASSWGEGYQETQYF
clone_size: few; j_call: TRBJ2-5; v_call: TRBV20-1; d_call: TRBD1; cdr3_nt: TGCAGTGCTAGTGAGGCAGGGGGCTTTCGAGAGACCCAGTACTTC; cdr3_aa: CSASEAGGFRETQYF
clone_size: few; j_call: TRBJ2-1; v_call: TRBV7-2; d_call: TRBD1; cdr3_nt: TGTGCCAGCAGCACGAATAGCCGGGACAGCCCGTTCTTC; cdr3_aa: CASSTNSRDSPFF
clone_size: NA; j_call: TRBJ1-1; v_call: TRBV5-1; d_call: NA; cdr3_nt: TGCGCCAGCAGCCGGACCCAGGGGTATGGCACTGAAGCTTTCTTT; cdr3_aa: CASSRTQGYGTEAFF
clone_size: many; j_call: TRBJ2-1; v_call: TRBV5-1; d_call: NA; cdr3_nt: TGCGCCAGCAGCTTGGGGGACTCATACAATGAGCAGTTCTTC; cdr3_aa: CASSLGDSYNEQFF
clone_size: NA; j_call: TRBJ1-1; v_call: TRBV20-1; d_call: NA; cdr3_nt: TGCAGTGCTACAGGGATAGGCACTGAAGCTTTCTTT; cdr3_aa: CSATGIGTEAFF
clone_size: many; j_call: TRBJ1-5; v_call: TRBV7-2; d_call: NA; cdr3_nt: TGTGCCAGCAGCTGGGGAAGCAATCAGCCCCAGCATTTT; cdr3_aa: CASSWGSNQPQHF
clone_size: few; j_call: TRBJ2-3; v_call: TRBV7-2; d_call: NA; cdr3_nt: TGTGCCAGCAGCCCGGGTAGAGGGGCAGATACGCAGTATTTT; cdr3_aa: CASSPGRGADTQYF
clone_size: NA; j_call: TRBJ2-5; v_call: TRBV20-1; d_call: NA; cdr3_nt: TGCAGTGCTAGAGACTCATCCGGGACCAGAGAGACCCAGTACTTC; cdr3_aa: CSARDSSGTRETQYF
clone_size: once; j_call: TRBJ2-2; v_call: TRBV18; d_call: NA; cdr3_nt: TGTGCCAGCTCACCAACCCGACAGCCGAACACCGGGGAGCTGTTTTTT; cdr3_aa: CASSPTRQPNTGELFF
clone_size: NA; j_call: TRBJ2-3; v_call: TRBV9; d_call: NA; cdr3_nt: TGTGCCAGCAGCGTAGAATTGACAGATACGCAGTATTTT; cdr3_aa: CASSVELTDTQYF
clone_size: few; j_call: TRBJ2-3; v_call: TRBV11-2; d_call: NA; cdr3_nt: TGTGCCAGCAGCTTAATTAGGGTGACAGATACGCAGTATTTT; cdr3_aa: CASSLIRVTDTQYF
clone_size: few; j_call: TRBJ2-1; v_call: TRBV5-1; d_call: NA; cdr3_nt: TGCGCCAGCAGCGTCATGCCTCAAGGGAATGAGCAGTTCTTC; cdr3_aa: CASSVMPQGNEQFF